These 32 T cell receptor beta chains originate from one sample sequenced in a study of blood T cell repertoires in COVID-19. The table came from immunoSEQ multiplex PCR; TCRdb's copy has only in-frame clones and leaves some out. This sample yields roughly 400,000 clones, of which around 90% are seen a single time; around 2.1% belongs to the top ten. Input material: PBMCs or T cells enriched from blood (not recorded which). These receptors came from a middle-aged woman with acute COVID-19.

The chain links TRBV5-1 to TRBJ2-4, with D possibly matching TRBD1 (6 bases). Trimming stripped 3 bases from V and 8 bases from J, with 18 bases between. The CDR3 loop spans 15 amino acids. Germline-derived CDR1 and CDR2 are SGHRS and YFSETQ. The CDR3 DNA sequence: TGCGCCAGCAGCTCCGGGAACAGGGATGCGGACATTCAGTACTTC. Encoded protein: CASSSGNRDADIQYF.

Comments on this clone: Additional DNA sequences in this sample encode the identical CDR3. V is TRBV18 and J is TRBJ2-7, with D possibly TRBD1 on 6 matching bases. This CDR3 has 14 residues. Trimming cost V 3 bases and J 5 bases, with 14 bases left between them. Germline V CDR1 and CDR2: KGHSH, LQKENI. The CDR3 sequence is CASSPRTGKDEQYF. The DNA for the CDR3 is TGTGCCAGCTCACCTCGAACAGGGAAAGACGAGCAGTACTTC.

Comments on this clone: At one of its ends the junction is not consistent with the germline gene, which may arise from a read error. The chain carries TRBV2 and TRBJ1-6; 7 positions agree with TRBD1. The CDR3 covers 15 residues. Germline CDR1 is SNHLY and CDR2 is FYNNEI. The CDR3 DNA is TGTGCCAGCAGTGAACAGGGGGGTCTCGATTCACCTCTCCACTTT. This encodes CASSEQGGLDSPLHF.

This chain connects TRBV30 to TRBJ2-7, with 9 bases identical to TRBD1. V gave up 0 bases and J gave up 4 bases; unmatched junction bases: 13. CDR1 is GTSNPN, CDR2 SVGIG, per germline (reference sequence). The CDR3 covers 17 residues. This chain's CDR3 is CAWSVGGFETGGYEQYF. Here the CDR3 DNA reads TGTGCCTGGAGTGTAGGGGGTTTCGAGACAGGGGGTTACGAGCAGTACTTC.

This chain uses TRBV9 with TRBJ2-5; 7 bases fit TRBD1. This CDR3 region has 14 residues. V gave up 4 bases and J gave up 4 bases; unmatched junction bases: 7. The germline CDR1 and CDR2 sequences are SGDLS and YYNGEE. CDR3 region: CASSPRRGRETQYF. The CDR3 DNA is TGTGCCAGCAGCCCACGCAGGGGGAGAGAGACCCAGTACTTC.

The gene calls are TRBV4-2 and TRBJ2-3; no firm D call. V was shortened by 0 bases and J by 3 bases, with 7 bases between the two germline ends. The CDR3 sequence is 14 residues long. The germline V gene encodes CDR1 LGHNA and CDR2 YNFKEQ. CDR3 loop: CASSQDMLTDTQYF. CDR3 coding DNA: TGTGCCAGCAGCCAAGATATGTTAACAGATACGCAGTATTTT.

CDR3 DNA: TGTGCCAGCTCACCCCGACAGGGATCCACCTACGAGCAGTACTTC. This gives the protein CASSPRQGSTYEQYF. The J gene is TRBJ2-7, the V gene TRBV18; TRBD1 agrees at 7 bases. CDR1 and CDR2 from the germline V gene are KGHSH and LQKENI. This CDR3 is built from 15 residues. V was clipped by 3 bases and J by 2 bases; unmatched bases: 7. Full variable domain (missing parts from reference TRBV18 and TRBJ2-7): NAGVMQNPRHLVRRRGQEARLRCSPMKGHSHVYWYRQLPEEGLKFMVYLQKENIIDESGMPKERFSAEFPKEGPSILRIQQVVRGDSAAYFCASSPRQGSTYEQYFGPGTRLTVT.

This clone was seen only a few times. The chain recombines TRBV2 with TRBJ1-1; D might be TRBD1 (6 bases). CDR1 is SNHLY, CDR2 FYNNEI, per germline. CDR3 length: 16 residues. V was trimmed by 6 bases and J by 3 bases, leaving 20 bases between them. CDR3 loop: CASSLQMGRGHTEAFF. The CDR3 DNA reads TGTGCCAGCAGCCTCCAGATGGGCAGGGGACACACTGAAGCTTTCTTT. Combining the CDR3 with reference TRBV2 and TRBJ1-1 gives the whole variable domain EPEVTQTPSHQVTQMGQEVILRCVPISNHLYFYWYRQILGQKVEFLVSFYNNEISEKSEIFDDQFSVERPDGSNFTLKIRSTKLEDSAMYFCASSLQMGRGHTEAFFGQGTRLTVV.

This clone was seen repeatedly, ten times or more. Other DNA sequences in the same sample also yield this CDR3. This sequence joins TRBV7-6 and TRBJ2-7; D remains unclear. This CDR3 comprises 14 residues. Per germline, CDR1 SGHVS and CDR2 FNYEAQ. V lost 2 bases and J 6 bases, leaving 14 bases between the germline ends. The CDR3 spells CASSLQASVGEQYF. The CDR3, as DNA: TGTGCCAGCAGCTTACAGGCCTCAGTGGGCGAGCAGTACTTC.

V usage is TRBV18 and J usage is TRBJ1-5; TRBD1 agrees at 7 bases. CDR1 is KGHSH, CDR2 LQKENI, per germline. With 4 bases clipped from V and 5 bases from J, the junction kept 8 bases outside the gene matches. The CDR3 has 15 amino acids. Here the CDR3 DNA reads TGTGCCAGCTCACGGAAAAGGGGGCCCGATCAGCCCCAGCATTTT. Its translation: CASSRKRGPDQPQHF. The full variable domain, rest sourced from reference TRBV18 and TRBJ1-5, is NAGVMQNPRHLVRRRGQEARLRCSPMKGHSHVYWYRQLPEEGLKFMVYLQKENIIDESGMPKERFSAEFPKEGPSILRIQQVVRGDSAAYFCASSRKRGPDQPQHFGDGTRLSIL.

This chain connects TRBV4-2 to TRBJ2-1, with 9 bases fitting TRBD2. Germline assignment: CDR1 LGHNA and CDR2 YNFKEQ. The CDR3 consists of 15 residues. J lost 9 bases, V lost 0 bases, and 6 bases had no gene match. The CDR3 DNA sequence: TGTGCCAGCAGCCAAGATGGCGGGGGGGAACGTGAGCAGTTCTTC. This translates into CASSQDGGGEREQFF.

The chain uses TRBV20-1 and TRBJ1-1; D unclear. V lost 5 bases to trimming and J lost 11 bases, with 12 bases between them. The CDR3 is made up of 10 amino acids. Germline values: CDR1 DFQATT, CDR2 SNEGSKA (reference sequence). CDR3 nucleotide sequence: TGCAGTGCTGGTGTCGGTTTGGCTTTCTTT. This codes for CSAGVGLAFF.

This clone was counted a single time. The rearrangement joins TRBV5-8 to TRBJ2-1, with 11 bases aligning to TRBD2. The germline CDR1 and CDR2 sequences are SGHTS and YDEGEE. The CDR3 covers 14 residues. V lost 5 bases to trimming and J lost 7 bases; unmatched junction nucleotides: 5. CDR3 in amino acids: CASRFSGGGNEQFF. CDR3 sequence (DNA): TGTGCCAGCAGGTTTAGCGGGGGGGGTAATGAGCAGTTCTTC.

The V and J genes are TRBV15 and TRBJ2-3, with 11 bases aligning to TRBD2. From germline, CDR1 is LNHNV and CDR2 YYDKDF (reference sequence). V shed 5 bases, J shed 4 bases, and the junction held 5 bases outside the gene matches. The CDR3 is 15 amino acids. CDR3 sequence (DNA): TGTGCCACCAGCGTACTAGCGGGGGTTGCAGATACGCAGTATTTT. Translating gives CATSVLAGVADTQYF.

The CDR3 DNA reads as TGTGCCAGCAGCTTAGCGCGTAATGAGCAGTTCTTC. It is translated as CASSLARNEQFF. This chain uses TRBV7-2 with TRBJ2-1, with D unresolved. Trimming removed 0 bases at V and 7 bases at J, with 4 bases between. Germline V lookup: CDR1 SGHTA, CDR2 FQGNSA. This CDR3 spans 12 amino acids. Using reference TRBV7-2 and TRBJ2-1 for the parts outside the CDR3, the full variable domain is GAGVSQSPSNKVTEKGKDVELRCDPISGHTALYWYRQSLGQGLEFLIYFQGNSAPDKSGLPSDRFSAERTGGSVSTLTIQRTQQEDSAVYLCASSLARNEQFFGPGTRLTVL.

The V and J genes are TRBV10-3 and TRBJ1-1; TRBD1 matches at 8 bases. Losses at the gene ends were 11 bases for V and 1 base for J; bases not matched to a gene: 6. CDR1 is ENHRY, CDR2 SYGVKD, per germline. CDR3 length equals 13 residues. CDR3 residues: CAVRQGWNTEAFF. The CDR3, as DNA: TGTGCCGTCCGACAGGGGTGGAACACTGAAGCTTTCTTT.

The chain carries TRBV27 and TRBJ2-7, with 7 bases that match TRBD1. Germline CDR1 reads MNHEY; CDR2 reads SMNVEV (reference sequence). Losses at the gene ends were 6 bases for V and 3 bases for J; bases not matched to a gene: 11. The CDR3 spans 15 residues. The chain's CDR3 is CASSPRTGFDYEQYF. CDR3 coding DNA: TGTGCCAGCAGCCCCAGGACAGGATTTGACTACGAGCAGTACTTC.

Only one count was recorded for this clone. The chain employs TRBV19 and TRBJ1-3, with unresolved D. The V and J ends lost 2 bases and 0 bases respectively, with 14 bases between them. The CDR3 totals 17 residues. The germline CDR1 and CDR2 sequences are LNHDA and SQIVND (reference sequence). Here the CDR3 reads CASSIPSGSPSGNTIYF. Written as DNA, the CDR3 is TGTGCCAGTAGTATACCCTCCGGGAGCCCCTCTGGAAACACCATATATTTT.

The J gene is TRBJ2-7, the V gene TRBV30; D is unresolved. This CDR3 is 12 amino acids long. V was trimmed by 4 bases and J by 6 bases, leaving 13 bases between them. CDR1 is GTSNPN, CDR2 SVGIG, per germline (reference sequence). The CDR3 sequence: CAWNEPLGEQYF. CDR3 nucleotides: TGTGCCTGGAACGAACCTCTAGGCGAGCAGTACTTC.

The chain uses TRBV2 and TRBJ2-5; 8 nucleotides line up with TRBD1. The V gene's germline CDR1 is SNHLY and CDR2 FYNNEI. The CDR3 is 14 amino acids. V dropped 3 bases and J dropped 2; count of bases not matched to a gene: 2. The CDR3 DNA follows: TGTGCCAGCAGTGACTACAGGGGGCAAGAGACCCAGTACTTC. Encoded protein: CASSDYRGQETQYF.

This clone was seen once. The V gene is TRBV2, the J gene TRBJ1-2; tentatively, D is TRBD1 (6 bases). The germline CDR1 and CDR2 sequences are SNHLY and FYNNEI. The CDR3 has 13 amino acids. The V gene lost 3 bases and the J gene lost 2 bases, with 7 bases spanning the gap. The CDR3: CASSEQGNYGYTF. The CDR3 region has the DNA TGTGCCAGCAGTGAGCAGGGGAACTATGGCTACACCTTC.

The count of this clone is one. The rearrangement links TRBV7-9 to TRBJ1-2, with D hard to call. Germline V gives CDR1 SEHNR, CDR2 FQNEAQ (reference sequence). V was pared by 2 bases and J by 11 bases, with 12 bases between. The CDR3 covers 12 residues. The CDR3 is CASSLPPGSYTF. CDR3 coding DNA: TGTGCCAGCAGCTTACCCCCGGGGTCGTACACCTTC.

DNA of the CDR3: TGTGCCAGCAGCATGTTCGGGATCTACGAGCAGTACTTC. It codes for CASSMFGIYEQYF. The rearrangement links TRBV7-8 to TRBJ2-7; a weak D match, TRBD2 (5 bases). The CDR3 has 13 residues. V was pared by 5 bases and J by 3 bases, with 11 bases between. CDR1 SGHVS and CDR2 FQNEAQ come from the germline V gene.

The V gene is TRBV9, the J gene TRBJ2-7; 14 bases agree with TRBD2. Germline values: CDR1 SGDLS, CDR2 YYNGEE. This CDR3 comprises 18 residues. Trimming took 4 bases from V and 3 from J; bases not matched to a gene: 12. The CDR3 DNA reads TGTGCCAGCAGCATTGGACTAGCGGGGGGCCCGCCAAACTACGAGCAGTACTTC. Translating it yields CASSIGLAGGPPNYEQYF.

The chain is built from TRBV2 and TRBJ2-5, with D unclear. The CDR3 has 14 amino acids. The V end was cut by 4 bases, the J end by 1 base, with 10 bases between. CDR1 SNHLY and CDR2 FYNNEI come from the germline V gene. This chain's CDR3 is CASSVIQIQETQYF. DNA of the CDR3: TGTGCCAGCAGTGTGATACAGATCCAAGAGACCCAGTACTTC.

The chain joins TRBV18 to TRBJ2-2; TRBD2 aligns across 10 bases. The germline CDR1 and CDR2 sequences are KGHSH and LQKENI. The CDR3 has 15 residues. V was clipped by 8 bases and J by 4 bases; unmatched bases: 7. The CDR3 region is CASHEQRGGTGELFF. The CDR3 nucleotides are TGTGCCAGCCACGAGCAGCGGGGGGGCACCGGGGAGCTGTTTTTT.

This clone was counted once. This chain connects TRBV7-9 to TRBJ2-1; TRBD1 matches at 8 bases. The CDR3 sequence is 13 residues long. The ends lost 6 bases at V and 7 bases at J; junction bases unmatched: 5. Looked up from germline, CDR1 is SEHNR and CDR2 is FQNEAQ (reference sequence). The CDR3 protein is CASRHWTGNEQFF. The CDR3 DNA is TGTGCCAGCAGGCACTGGACAGGGAATGAGCAGTTCTTC.

V and J are TRBV19 and TRBJ1-1; perhaps TRBD1 as D (6 bases). Germline-derived CDR1 and CDR2 are LNHDA and SQIVND (reference sequence). The CDR3 loop spans 13 amino acids. The V gene lost 5 bases and the J gene lost 5 bases, with 12 bases spanning the gap. The CDR3: CASSLWGQTEAFF. CDR3 DNA sequence: TGTGCCAGTAGTTTATGGGGACAAACTGAAGCTTTCTTT. The whole variable domain, remainder taken from reference TRBV19 and TRBJ1-1, is DGGITQSPKYLFRKEGQNVTLSCEQNLNHDAMYWYRQDPGQGLRLIYYSQIVNDFQKGDIAEGYSVSREKKESFPLTVTSAQKNPTAFYLCASSLWGQTEAFFGQGTRLTVV.

The chain uses TRBV12-5 and TRBJ1-5; D perhaps matches TRBD1 (5 bases). CDR1 is LGHNT, CDR2 FRNRAP, per germline. The germline V and J ends were trimmed by 1 base and 3 bases, with 10 bases remaining between them. The CDR3 runs 15 residues. The CDR3 region has the DNA TGTGCTAGTGGTTTGGAGGTGGGGCCCAATCAGCCCCAGCATTTT. Its translation: CASGLEVGPNQPQHF.

This chain links TRBV30 with TRBJ1-1, with 9 bases aligning to TRBD1. This CDR3 contains 13 residues. Germline V CDR1 and CDR2: GTSNPN, SVGIG (reference sequence). Unmatched junction bases numbered 6, after V lost 7 bases and J lost 3 bases. The CDR3 spells CAYETGGYTEAFF. The CDR3 region has the DNA TGTGCCTATGAGACAGGGGGGTACACTGAAGCTTTCTTT.

This chain connects TRBV30 to TRBJ2-7; the match to TRBD1 covers 7 bases. Trimming took 4 bases from V and 3 from J; bases not matched to a gene: 6. Per the germline V gene, CDR1 is GTSNPN and CDR2 is SVGIG (reference sequence). The CDR3 extends over 13 amino acids. This chain's CDR3 is CAWTRGQLYEQYF. In DNA form, the CDR3 reads TGTGCCTGGACCCGGGGACAGCTCTACGAGCAGTACTTC.

The chain joins TRBV5-1 to TRBJ1-1; D not certain. V was shortened by 0 bases and J by 8 bases, with 11 bases between the two germline ends. CDR3 length: 13 amino acids. Germline CDR1 and CDR2: SGHRS and YFSETQ. This CDR3 is CASSLVGEPEAFF. The DNA for the CDR3 is TGCGCCAGCAGCTTGGTTGGGGAGCCAGAAGCTTTCTTT. The variable domain in full, completed from reference TRBV5-1 and TRBJ1-1, reads KAGVTQTPRYLIKTRGQQVTLSCSPISGHRSVSWYQQTPGQGLQFLFEYFSETQRNKGNFPGRFSGRQFSNSRSEMNVSTLELGDSALYLCASSLVGEPEAFFGQGTRLTVV.